The present entry profiles one T cell receptor beta chain with its context. These data belong to a study of patients and donors after allogeneic stem cell transplantation. TCRdb re-derived calls from the RT-PCR reads in MiXCR, one entry per CDR3 protein. The sample shows around 150,000 distinct CDR3 sequences, 37% of them seen only once. V lost 6 bases to trimming and J lost 4 bases, with 18 bases between them. CDR3 size: 15 residues. In germline, CDR1 is MDHEN, CDR2 SYDVKM. The rearrangement links TRBV28 to TRBJ1-1; D is unresolved. Sequenced: blood, either unsorted or a sorted T cell fraction (not recorded which). The TCR was taken from a human donor who was either an allogeneic HSCT recipient or a stem cell or donor lymphocyte infusion donor (not recorded which). It is not recorded whose cells these are; they may come from a transplant donor. The CDR3 DNA reads TGTGCCAGCAGGATCCGCACAATGGTAGGCACTGAAGCTTTCTTT. It is translated as CASRIRTMVGTEAFF.